Detailed here is one T cell receptor (beta chain). Its antigen is unknown. An end of the junction differs from the germline gene, which may be a read error. The source of the sample is a study of tumor and adjacent non-tumor tissue in lung cancer. Study overall: Samples averaged around 4.2 million productive TCRbeta reads each.

No cell sorting was done before RNA was extracted from the tissue. TCRbeta libraries were built with three rounds of nested PCR, modified from ARM-PCR. TCRdb re-called the multiplex PCR reads through MiXCR, storing one row per CDR3 protein. The table includes more than 85,000 distinct CDR3 sequences, 84% detected once. This CDR3 has 16 residues. Germline-derived CDR1 and CDR2 are DFQATT and SNEGSKA (reference sequence). Findings of the study overall: Significantly higher TCR diversity was found in tumor than normal lung.

This receptor was obtained from a man between 65 and 85 years old with non-small cell lung cancer. The chain carries TRBV20-1 and TRBJ2-1; D gene unclear. Sequenced material: lung tumor tissue. The CDR3: CNAKGVRAGSYNEQFF. CDR3 bases: TGCAATGCTAAAGGTGTTCGGGCTGGCTCCTACAATGAGCAGTTCTTC.